This is a list of T cell receptor beta chains from one sample in a study of control samples from healthy donors and cancer patients. Repertoires were generated with immunoSEQ multiplex PCR, while TCRdb's copy carries only in-frame clones and drops some. This sample has 30,000 to 40,000 clones; around 86% occur once, and the top ten carry approximately 1.5%. What was sequenced was PBMCs. Receptor source: a woman aged 35 to 49 with lung cancer. Both conserved end residues are part of each CDR3. D genes are given only for firm matches. The size entry is marked missing in some rows and otherwise reads once, few, many or a size class.

v_gene: TRBV11-2; abundance: NA; j_gene: TRBJ2-7; d_gene: NA; CDR3aa: CASRSSYEQYF; CDR3nt: TGTGCCAGCAGGTCGAGCTACGAGCAGTACTTC
v_gene: TRBV19; abundance: once; j_gene: TRBJ2-2; d_gene: NA; CDR3aa: CASTRVNTGELFF; CDR3nt: TGTGCCAGTACGCGGGTAAACACCGGGGAGCTGTTTTTT
v_gene: TRBV4-2; abundance: NA; j_gene: TRBJ1-2; d_gene: NA; CDR3aa: CASSQEAGPNYGYTF; CDR3nt: TGTGCCAGCAGCCAAGAGGCAGGGCCCAACTATGGCTACACCTTC
v_gene: TRBV11-2; abundance: NA; j_gene: TRBJ2-7; d_gene: NA; CDR3aa: CASGAYEQYF; CDR3nt: TGTGCCAGCGGAGCCTACGAGCAGTACTTC
v_gene: TRBV19; abundance: NA; j_gene: TRBJ1-5; d_gene: NA; CDR3aa: CASSRQSVGSQHF; CDR3nt: TGTGCCAGTAGCAGACAGAGTGTTGGGTCCCAGCATTTT
v_gene: TRBV7-9; abundance: few; j_gene: TRBJ2-3; d_gene: NA; CDR3aa: CASSPATDTQYF; CDR3nt: TGTGCCAGCAGCCCAGCCACAGATACGCAGTATTTT
v_gene: TRBV3-1/TRBV3-2; abundance: NA; j_gene: TRBJ2-7; d_gene: NA; CDR3aa: CASSQTSSYEQCF; CDR3nt: TGTGCCAGCAGCCAAACTAGTTCCTACGAGCAGTGCTTC
v_gene: TRBV28; abundance: NA; j_gene: TRBJ2-2; d_gene: TRBD1; CDR3aa: CASSPGTENTGELFF; CDR3nt: TGTGCCAGTTCCCCCGGGACAGAAAACACCGGGGAGCTGTTTTTT
v_gene: TRBV19; abundance: NA; j_gene: TRBJ1-5; d_gene: NA; CDR3aa: CATRVEEGRNQPQHF; CDR3nt: TGTGCCACCCGGGTCGAGGAGGGGCGCAATCAGCCCCAGCATTTT
v_gene: TRBV9; abundance: NA; j_gene: TRBJ1-6; d_gene: NA; CDR3aa: CASSTTSVDNSPLHF; CDR3nt: TGTGCCAGCAGCACCACCTCAGTAGATAATTCACCCCTCCACTTT
v_gene: TRBV6-5; abundance: NA; j_gene: TRBJ1-5; d_gene: NA; CDR3aa: CASSTFIGNQPQHF; CDR3nt: TGTGCCAGCAGTACTTTCATCGGCAATCAGCCCCAGCATTTT
v_gene: TRBV30; abundance: NA; j_gene: TRBJ2-7; d_gene: TRBD2; CDR3aa: CAWSDGTAGGEQYF; CDR3nt: TGTGCCTGGAGTGACGGGACGGCGGGGGGTGAGCAGTACTTC
v_gene: TRBV7-2; abundance: NA; j_gene: TRBJ2-7; d_gene: NA; CDR3aa: CASSWSGNSYEQYF; CDR3nt: TGTGCCAGCAGCTGGTCGGGGAACTCCTACGAGCAGTACTTC
v_gene: TRBV2; abundance: NA; j_gene: TRBJ1-1; d_gene: NA; CDR3aa: CASSEALLVQGTEAFF; CDR3nt: TGTGCCAGCAGTGAAGCGCTTCTTGTCCAGGGCACTGAAGCTTTCTTT
v_gene: TRBV7-3; abundance: NA; j_gene: TRBJ2-3; d_gene: NA; CDR3aa: CASSRYGGHEPTDTQYF; CDR3nt: TGTGCCAGCAGCAGGTACGGGGGGCATGAGCCGACAGATACGCAGTATTTT
v_gene: TRBV20-1; abundance: NA; j_gene: TRBJ1-2; d_gene: NA; CDR3aa: CSASAGYGYTF; CDR3nt: TGCAGTGCGAGTGCCGGATATGGCTACACCTTC
v_gene: TRBV11-3; abundance: few; j_gene: TRBJ2-3; d_gene: NA; CDR3aa: CASSPWGADTQYF; CDR3nt: TGTGCCAGCAGCCCTTGGGGCGCAGATACGCAGTATTTT
v_gene: TRBV10-2; abundance: few; j_gene: TRBJ2-7; d_gene: NA; CDR3aa: CATEGGSEQYF; CDR3nt: TGCGCCACGGAAGGGGGAAGCGAGCAGTACTTC
v_gene: TRBV25-1; abundance: once; j_gene: TRBJ1-2; d_gene: NA; CDR3aa: CASSSGAAVGDMGYTF; CDR3nt: TGTGCCAGCAGTTCGGGGGCCGCGGTCGGGGATATGGGCTACACCTTC
v_gene: TRBV11-2; abundance: once; j_gene: TRBJ2-3; d_gene: TRBD1; CDR3aa: CASSLGQGTDTQYF; CDR3nt: TGTGCCAGCAGCTTAGGACAGGGAACAGATACGCAGTATTTT
v_gene: TRBV3-1/TRBV3-2; abundance: NA; j_gene: TRBJ2-5; d_gene: TRBD2; CDR3aa: CASSRSGGVTPTQYF; CDR3nt: TGTGCCAGCAGCCGTAGCGGGGGCGTCACCCCGACCCAGTACTTC
v_gene: TRBV6-1; abundance: NA; j_gene: TRBJ1-2; d_gene: NA; CDR3aa: CASRRTAYINYGYTF; CDR3nt: TGTGCCAGCAGGCGGACGGCCTACATTAACTATGGCTACACCTTC
v_gene: TRBV7-2; abundance: NA; j_gene: TRBJ1-1; d_gene: NA; CDR3aa: CASSLGREAFF; CDR3nt: TGTGCCAGCAGCTTAGGGCGAGAAGCTTTCTTT
v_gene: TRBV11-3; abundance: NA; j_gene: TRBJ2-5; d_gene: NA; CDR3aa: CASRRTGQETQYF; CDR3nt: TGTGCCAGCAGACGTACAGGACAAGAGACCCAGTACTTC
v_gene: TRBV14; abundance: NA; j_gene: TRBJ1-6; d_gene: NA; CDR3aa: CASSQVRNSPLHF; CDR3nt: TGTGCCAGCAGCCAAGTCCGGAATTCACCCCTCCACTTT
v_gene: TRBV2; abundance: NA; j_gene: TRBJ1-2; d_gene: TRBD1; CDR3aa: CASSEASGGYGYTF; CDR3nt: TGTGCCAGCAGTGAAGCCTCAGGGGGGTATGGCTACACCTTC
v_gene: TRBV6-4; abundance: NA; j_gene: TRBJ2-5; d_gene: NA; CDR3aa: CASSDIPGPQETQYF; CDR3nt: TGTGCCAGCAGTGACATCCCAGGTCCCCAAGAGACCCAGTACTTC
v_gene: TRBV7-2; abundance: NA; j_gene: TRBJ1-2; d_gene: NA; CDR3aa: CASSLPGGGEANYGYTF; CDR3nt: TGTGCCAGCAGCCTCCCGGGGGGGGGCGAAGCTAACTATGGCTACACCTTC
v_gene: TRBV10-3; abundance: once; j_gene: TRBJ2-2; d_gene: NA; CDR3aa: CAISGTGKGITGELFF; CDR3nt: TGTGCCATCAGTGGAACAGGGAAGGGGATCACCGGGGAGCTGTTTTTT
v_gene: TRBV11-2; abundance: once; j_gene: TRBJ2-5; d_gene: TRBD2; CDR3aa: CASSRLLADQETQYF; CDR3nt: TGTGCCAGCAGCAGATTACTAGCGGACCAAGAGACCCAGTACTTC
v_gene: TRBV30; abundance: NA; j_gene: TRBJ1-2; d_gene: TRBD1; CDR3aa: CAWKDRRQDGYTF; CDR3nt: TGTGCCTGGAAGGACAGGAGGCAGGATGGCTACACCTTC
v_gene: TRBV5-6; abundance: NA; j_gene: TRBJ2-5; d_gene: TRBD1; CDR3aa: CASSTDRDRDEETQYF; CDR3nt: TGTGCCAGCAGCACGGACCGGGACAGGGATGAAGAGACCCAGTACTTC
v_gene: TRBV6-5; abundance: NA; j_gene: TRBJ2-7; d_gene: NA; CDR3aa: CATLGTRHEQYF; CDR3nt: TGTGCGACCCTTGGGACCCGCCACGAGCAGTACTTC
v_gene: TRBV4-3; abundance: NA; j_gene: TRBJ1-5; d_gene: TRBD1; CDR3aa: CASSQDRGHNQPQHF; CDR3nt: TGCGCCAGCAGCCAAGACAGGGGGCACAATCAGCCCCAGCATTTT
v_gene: TRBV7-9; abundance: once; j_gene: TRBJ2-1; d_gene: NA; CDR3aa: CASSPGSSYNEQFF; CDR3nt: TGTGCCAGCAGTCCAGGGAGCTCCTACAATGAGCAGTTCTTC
v_gene: TRBV14; abundance: NA; j_gene: TRBJ1-2; d_gene: NA; CDR3aa: CASGRSGQYDYGYTF; CDR3nt: TGTGCCAGCGGCCGCTCCGGACAGTACGACTATGGCTACACCTTC
v_gene: TRBV7-9; abundance: NA; j_gene: TRBJ1-2; d_gene: NA; CDR3aa: CASSPSVVGYGYTF; CDR3nt: TGTGCCAGCAGCCCATCAGTAGTAGGCTATGGCTACACCTTC
v_gene: TRBV12-5; abundance: NA; j_gene: TRBJ1-4; d_gene: TRBD1; CDR3aa: CASGLLKGTGGFLGEKLFF; CDR3nt: TGTGCTAGTGGTTTGTTAAAAGGGACAGGGGGTTTTTTAGGGGAAAAACTGTTTTTT
v_gene: TRBV19; abundance: few; j_gene: TRBJ1-5; d_gene: NA; CDR3aa: CASTYHGYNQPQHF; CDR3nt: TGTGCCAGTACCTATCACGGTTACAATCAGCCCCAGCATTTT
v_gene: TRBV28; abundance: NA; j_gene: TRBJ1-5; d_gene: NA; CDR3aa: CASRPWGNGQPQHF; CDR3nt: TGTGCCAGCAGGCCCTGGGGGAACGGTCAGCCCCAGCATTTT
v_gene: TRBV3-1/TRBV3-2; abundance: NA; j_gene: TRBJ1-6; d_gene: NA; CDR3aa: CASSPRRFPPLHF; CDR3nt: TGTGCCAGCAGCCCGAGGAGGTTTCCACCCCTCCACTTT
v_gene: TRBV25-1; abundance: once; j_gene: TRBJ2-2; d_gene: NA; CDR3aa: CASSSGELFF; CDR3nt: TGTGCCAGCAGTTCCGGGGAGCTGTTTTTT
v_gene: TRBV6-5; abundance: NA; j_gene: TRBJ2-5; d_gene: TRBD2; CDR3aa: CAGGRLAEETQYF; CDR3nt: TGTGCCGGTGGGAGGCTAGCGGAGGAGACCCAGTACTTC
v_gene: TRBV7-8; abundance: few; j_gene: TRBJ1-1; d_gene: NA; CDR3aa: CASSLTTTTEAFF; CDR3nt: TGTGCCAGCAGCTTAACAACAACCACTGAAGCTTTCTTT
v_gene: TRBV11-3; abundance: NA; j_gene: TRBJ2-6; d_gene: TRBD1; CDR3aa: CASRYRGSGANVLTF; CDR3nt: TGTGCCAGCAGATACAGGGGGTCCGGGGCCAACGTCCTGACTTTC
v_gene: TRBV4-1; abundance: NA; j_gene: TRBJ2-7; d_gene: NA; CDR3aa: CASSSDFDEQYF; CDR3nt: TGCGCCAGCAGCTCCGATTTTGACGAGCAGTACTTC
v_gene: TRBV4-3; abundance: few; j_gene: TRBJ1-2; d_gene: NA; CDR3aa: CASSQDLYGYTF; CDR3nt: TGCGCCAGCAGCCAAGATTTATATGGCTACACCTTC
v_gene: TRBV28; abundance: NA; j_gene: TRBJ1-5; d_gene: NA; CDR3aa: CASTKDSNQPQHF; CDR3nt: TGTGCCAGCACCAAAGACAGTAATCAGCCCCAGCATTTT
v_gene: TRBV30; abundance: NA; j_gene: TRBJ1-1; d_gene: NA; CDR3aa: CAWSTRGAEAFF; CDR3nt: TGTGCCTGGAGTACTCGAGGAGCTGAAGCTTTCTTT
v_gene: TRBV5-1; abundance: NA; j_gene: TRBJ2-5; d_gene: TRBD2; CDR3aa: CASHVGLAGKEGTQYF; CDR3nt: TGCGCCAGCCATGTGGGACTAGCGGGGAAAGAGGGGACCCAGTACTTC
v_gene: TRBV19; abundance: NA; j_gene: TRBJ1-2; d_gene: NA; CDR3aa: CASSPNGGGYTF; CDR3nt: TGTGCCAGTAGCCCCAACGGGGGTGGCTACACCTTC
v_gene: TRBV3-1/TRBV3-2; abundance: NA; j_gene: TRBJ1-3; d_gene: NA; CDR3aa: CASSQNGNSGNTIYF; CDR3nt: TGTGCCAGCAGCCAAAACGGGAACTCTGGAAACACCATATATTTT
v_gene: TRBV30; abundance: NA; j_gene: TRBJ2-7; d_gene: NA; CDR3aa: CAWSVGSGVYEQYF; CDR3nt: TGTGCCTGGAGTGTAGGTAGCGGTGTCTACGAGCAGTACTTC
v_gene: TRBV5-6; abundance: once; j_gene: TRBJ1-4; d_gene: NA; CDR3aa: CASSLGRPNEKLFF; CDR3nt: TGTGCCAGCAGCTTGGGGCGCCCCAATGAAAAACTGTTTTTT
v_gene: TRBV11-3; abundance: once; j_gene: TRBJ1-5; d_gene: NA; CDR3aa: CARGGGRHSNQPQHF; CDR3nt: TGTGCCAGAGGGGGGGGACGCCATAGCAATCAGCCCCAGCATTTT
v_gene: TRBV6-5; abundance: NA; j_gene: TRBJ1-1; d_gene: TRBD1; CDR3aa: CASRGQVNTEAFF; CDR3nt: TGTGCCAGCAGGGGACAGGTGAACACTGAAGCTTTCTTT
v_gene: TRBV4-3; abundance: once; j_gene: TRBJ1-1; d_gene: NA; CDR3aa: CASSQDSTGSMNTEAFF; CDR3nt: TGCGCCAGCAGCCAAGACAGTACAGGAAGCATGAACACTGAAGCTTTCTTT
v_gene: TRBV4-2; abundance: NA; j_gene: TRBJ2-3; d_gene: NA; CDR3aa: CASRRGPTDTQYF; CDR3nt: TGTGCCAGCAGGCGGGGGCCCACAGATACGCAGTATTTT
v_gene: TRBV4-3; abundance: NA; j_gene: TRBJ1-6; d_gene: NA; CDR3aa: CASSQDSNSPLHF; CDR3nt: TGCGCCAGCAGCCAAGACAGTAATTCACCCCTCCACTTT
v_gene: TRBV3-1/TRBV3-2; abundance: NA; j_gene: TRBJ2-5; d_gene: NA; CDR3aa: CASSRDGAVQETQYF; CDR3nt: TGTGCCAGCAGCCGGGACGGCGCCGTACAAGAGACCCAGTACTTC